The 20 T cell receptor beta chains reported below all come from one sample, sequenced in a study of T cells after yellow fever vaccination. TCRdb reprocessed the 5' RACE reads with MiXCR, giving one entry per CDR3 protein. The data contain some 560,000 distinct CDR3 sequences, around 17% of them seen just once; the ten biggest clones take up approximately 15%. This material consisted of PBMCs, taken 5 days after the first yellow fever vaccination. The receptors shown here come from a man younger than 30 who received the YFV17D yellow fever vaccine.

The chain combines TRBV12-5 with TRBJ2-5, with unresolved D. The CDR3 totals 15 residues. Germline values: CDR1 LGHNT, CDR2 FRNRAP. Trimming cost V 1 base and J 0 bases, with 9 bases left between them. In nucleotides, the CDR3 is TGTGCTAGTGGTTTGGGCATTGATCACCAAGAGACCCAGTACTTC. Its protein is CASGLGIDHQETQYF.

The chain links TRBV6-1 to TRBJ2-5; tentative D call: TRBD2 (7 bases). There are 15 residues in the CDR3. From germline, CDR1 is MNHNS and CDR2 SASEGT. With 7 bases removed from V and 5 bases from J, the gap between germline ends came to 20 bases. CDR3 loop: CASTAWGGPEETQYF. CDR3 bases: TGTGCCAGCACCGCTTGGGGGGGGCCCGAGGAGACCCAGTACTTC.

The chain uses TRBV7-9 and TRBJ1-1; D possibly corresponds to TRBD1 (6 bases). V was pared by 1 base and J by 4 bases, with 13 bases between. The CDR3 loop spans 15 amino acids. Germline V gene sequence: CDR1 SEHNR, CDR2 FQNEAQ (reference sequence). In DNA, the CDR3 is TGTGCCAGCAGCTTAGGAACGTCAGGGGCCACTGAAGCTTTCTTT. Protein sequence: CASSLGTSGATEAFF.

This clonotype turned up a few times. The gene calls are TRBV11-2 and TRBJ2-1; TRBD2 is a possible D gene (6 bases). Deletions cut 3 bases from V and 7 bases from J, with 19 bases between. CDR1 and CDR2 from the germline V gene are SGHAT and FQNNGV. The CDR3 contains 16 residues. CDR3 sequence reads: CASSFGRGPEVNEQFF. The CDR3 coding sequence is TGTGCCAGCAGCTTCGGGCGGGGACCCGAAGTTAATGAGCAGTTCTTC.

In nucleotides, the CDR3 is TGTGCCAGCAAAAAAGCAGGGGGCACTGAAGCTTTCTTT. Its protein is CASKKAGGTEAFF. The chain joins TRBV6-1 to TRBJ1-1, with 7 bases that match TRBD1. The CDR3 totals 13 residues. Trimming cost V 7 bases and J 4 bases; bases outside gene matches: 6. Germline V gene lookup returns CDR1 MNHNS and CDR2 SASEGT.

In this sample, this clonotype turned up many times. The chain combines TRBV6-5 with TRBJ2-7; 8 bases are shared with TRBD1. The CDR3 loop spans 14 amino acids. In germline, CDR1 is MNHEY, CDR2 SVGAGI. The J segment lost 6 bases and the V segment lost 2 bases, leaving 6 bases of the junction unmatched. CDR3 residues: CASSYAGTGSEQYF. The CDR3 DNA reads as TGTGCCAGCAGTTACGCCGGGACAGGTAGCGAGCAGTACTTC.

There are many counts of this clonotype. The chain carries TRBV2 and TRBJ2-2; 8 positions agree with TRBD1. With 6 bases clipped from V and 6 bases from J, the junction kept 9 bases outside the gene matches. The CDR3 extends over 15 amino acids. The germline CDR1 and CDR2 sequences are SNHLY and FYNNEI. DNA of the CDR3: TGTGCCAGCAGCAAAGTGGGACAGGCCCCCGGGGAGCTGTTTTTT. Encoded protein: CASSKVGQAPGELFF.

In its sample, this clonotype was seen a few times. V and J are TRBV29-1 and TRBJ2-5, with 11 bases lining up with TRBD2. The germline CDR1 and CDR2 sequences are SQVTM and ANQGSEA. The CDR3 is 16 amino acids. The J segment lost 0 bases and the V segment lost 7 bases, leaving 10 bases of the junction unmatched. CDR3 DNA sequence: TGCAGCGGGTTAGCGGGGGGGCTCGGGTACCAAGAGACCCAGTACTTC. Its protein is CSGLAGGLGYQETQYF.

The chain joins TRBV20-1 to TRBJ1-5; 10 bases map to TRBD1. The CDR3 runs to 15 residues. Germline lookup yields CDR1 DFQATT and CDR2 SNEGSKA (reference sequence). The V segment lost 5 bases and the J segment 5 bases; nucleotides outside the gene matches: 9. CDR3 loop: CSALRWTGGDQPQHF. CDR3 nucleotides: TGCAGTGCTCTCAGGTGGACAGGGGGGGATCAGCCCCAGCATTTT.

The gene calls are TRBV20-1 and TRBJ1-4; TRBD1 is a possible D gene (5 bases). Germline assignment: CDR1 DFQATT and CDR2 SNEGSKA (reference sequence). The CDR3 is made up of 12 amino acids. The V gene lost 3 bases and the J gene lost 7 bases, with 9 bases spanning the gap. The CDR3 DNA follows: TGCAGTGCTAGCCCCAGGGCTGAAAAACTGTTTTTT. The encoded protein is CSASPRAEKLFF.

This clonotype has just a few counts. The chain joins TRBV15 to TRBJ2-7; D is possibly TRBD1 (5 bases). The CDR3 contains 18 residues. From germline, CDR1 is LNHNV and CDR2 YYDKDF (reference sequence). Between the trimmed V and J ends, which lost 0 bases and 2 bases, there was a span of 20 bases. The CDR3 coding sequence is TGTGCCACCAGCAGAGATCGTGGCGGTACAGGTCTAACCTACGAGCAGTACTTC. This sequence encodes CATSRDRGGTGLTYEQYF. The variable domain in full, with the rest retrieved from reference TRBV15 and TRBJ2-7, is DAMVIQNPRYQVTQFGKPVTLSCSQTLNHNVMYWYQQKSSQAPKLLFHYYDKDFNNEADTPDNFQSRRPNTSFCFLDIRSPGLGDTAMYLCATSRDRGGTGLTYEQYFGPGTRLTVT.

This clonotype is a singleton in its sample. The rearrangement joins TRBV12-3 or TRBV12-4 to TRBJ1-2; 7 nucleotides align to TRBD1. This CDR3 contains 13 residues. Losses at the gene ends were 6 bases for V and 4 bases for J; bases not matched to a gene: 5. CDR3 coding DNA: TGTGCCAGCAGACCGACAGGGACCTATGGCTACACCTTC. Its translation: CASRPTGTYGYTF.

This clonotype was detected only a few times. V is TRBV9 and J is TRBJ1-3; TRBD1 matches at 7 bases. CDR1 is SGDLS, CDR2 YYNGEE, per germline. The CDR3 runs to 15 residues. V trimming: 2 bases; J trimming: 1 base; junction bases outside the gene matches: 3. CDR3 in amino acids: CASSVHRGSGNTIYF. CDR3 DNA: TGTGCCAGCAGCGTTCACAGGGGTTCTGGAAACACCATATATTTT.

This chain uses TRBV11-2 with TRBJ2-1; a weak D match, TRBD2 (5 bases). The CDR3 has 15 residues. V shed 7 bases and J shed 0 bases, with 13 bases lying between them. The V gene's germline CDR1 is SGHAT and CDR2 FQNNGV. CDR3 DNA: TGTGCCAGCATCACGACGGGAAACTCCTACAATGAGCAGTTCTTC. It encodes CASITTGNSYNEQFF.

The genes are TRBV29-1 and TRBJ2-2; 10 bases are shared with TRBD2. Losses at the gene ends were 5 bases for V and 1 base for J; bases not matched to a gene: 7. Germline CDR1 and CDR2: SQVTM and ANQGSEA. CDR3 length equals 16 residues. The CDR3 here is CSVLPLAGGNTGELFF. The CDR3 DNA reads TGCAGCGTTCTACCCTTAGCGGGGGGGAACACCGGGGAGCTGTTTTTT.

This chain joins TRBV2 and TRBJ2-1, with TRBD2 matching over 9 bases. Germline V lookup: CDR1 SNHLY, CDR2 FYNNEI. V gave up 8 bases and J gave up 10 bases; unmatched junction bases: 12. CDR3 size: 14 residues. CDR3 residues: CASGGRGGQKEQFF. DNA for the CDR3: TGTGCCAGCGGTGGGCGGGGGGGCCAGAAGGAGCAGTTCTTC.

The chain is built from TRBV18 and TRBJ2-7, with D possibly matching TRBD1 (5 bases). V was cut by 6 bases and J by 1 base, with 13 bases left in between. The CDR3 is 14 amino acids. The germline V gene encodes CDR1 KGHSH and CDR2 LQKENI. Written as DNA, the CDR3 is TGTGCCAGCTCCCAAAAGACAGCTTCCTACGAGCAGTACGTC. It yields the protein CASSQKTASYEQYV.

This clonotype was found a few times. This chain joins TRBV29-1 and TRBJ2-1; 14 bases match TRBD2. The V gene end was trimmed by 6 bases and the J gene end by 7 bases; junction bases not matched to a gene: 8. This CDR3 is 15 amino acids long. Per germline, CDR1 SQVTM and CDR2 ANQGSEA. The CDR3 reads CSVDSGLAGANEQFF. CDR3 DNA sequence: TGCAGCGTAGATTCGGGACTAGCGGGGGCTAATGAGCAGTTCTTC.

This clonotype was picked up a small number of times. The chain joins TRBV5-6 to TRBJ2-2; D uncertain. V shed 0 bases and J shed 1 base, with 10 bases lying between them. Germline assignment: CDR1 SGHDT and CDR2 YYEEEE. CDR3 length equals 16 residues. The CDR3 bases are TGTGCCAGCAGCTTGGAGATAGGTCGGAACACCGGGGAGCTGTTTTTT. Its protein product is CASSLEIGRNTGELFF.

The CDR3 sequence: CASSSGTASYEQYF. The DNA for the CDR3 is TGTGCCAGCAGCTCGGGGACAGCTTCCTACGAGCAGTACTTC. The chain links TRBV7-6 to TRBJ2-7; TRBD1 aligns across 7 bases. V lost 4 bases, J lost 1 base, and 4 bases stayed unmatched. Germline CDR1 is SGHVS and CDR2 is FNYEAQ. The CDR3 is 14 residues long.